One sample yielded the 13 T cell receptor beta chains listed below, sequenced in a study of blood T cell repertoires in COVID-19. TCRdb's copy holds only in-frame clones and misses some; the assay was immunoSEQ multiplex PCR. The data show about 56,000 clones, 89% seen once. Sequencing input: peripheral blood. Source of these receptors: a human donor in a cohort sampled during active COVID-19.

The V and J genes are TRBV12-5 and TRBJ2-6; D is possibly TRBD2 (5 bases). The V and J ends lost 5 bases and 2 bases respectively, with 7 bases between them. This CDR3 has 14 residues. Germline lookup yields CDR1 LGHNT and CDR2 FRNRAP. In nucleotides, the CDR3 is TGTGCTAGTGGTAAGGGAGCTGGGGCCAACGTCCTGACTTTC. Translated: CASGKGAGANVLTF.

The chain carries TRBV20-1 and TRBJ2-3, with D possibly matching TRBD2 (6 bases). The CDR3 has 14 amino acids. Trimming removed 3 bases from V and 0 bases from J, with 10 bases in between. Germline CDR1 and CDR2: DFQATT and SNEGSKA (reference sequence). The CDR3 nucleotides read TGCAGTGCTAGTGACCGGGGGAGCACAGATACGCAGTATTTT. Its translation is CSASDRGSTDTQYF.

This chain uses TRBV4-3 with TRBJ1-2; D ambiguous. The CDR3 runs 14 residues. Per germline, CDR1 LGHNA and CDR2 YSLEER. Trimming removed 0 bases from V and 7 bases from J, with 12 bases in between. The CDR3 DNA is TGCGCCAGCAGCCAAGAAGCCCGGACTGGTGGCTACACCTTC. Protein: CASSQEARTGGYTF.

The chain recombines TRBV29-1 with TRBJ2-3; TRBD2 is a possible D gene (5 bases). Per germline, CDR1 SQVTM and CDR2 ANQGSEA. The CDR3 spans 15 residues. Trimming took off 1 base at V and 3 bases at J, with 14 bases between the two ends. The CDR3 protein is CSVEGKGEGTDTQYF. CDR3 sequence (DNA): TGCAGCGTTGAAGGAAAGGGCGAGGGTACAGATACGCAGTATTTT.

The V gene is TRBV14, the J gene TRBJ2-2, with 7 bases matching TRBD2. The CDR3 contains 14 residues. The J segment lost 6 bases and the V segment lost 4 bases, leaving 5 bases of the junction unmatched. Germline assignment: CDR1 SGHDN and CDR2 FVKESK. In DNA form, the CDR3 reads TGTGCCAGCAGCCGACTAGCAAGAGCCGGGGAGCTGTTTTTT. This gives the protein CASSRLARAGELFF.

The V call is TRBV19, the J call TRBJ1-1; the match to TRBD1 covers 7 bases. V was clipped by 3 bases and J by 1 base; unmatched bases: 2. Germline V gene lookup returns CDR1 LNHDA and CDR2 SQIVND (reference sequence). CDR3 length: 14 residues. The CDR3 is CASSIGTANTEAFF. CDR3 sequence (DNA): TGTGCCAGTAGTATCGGGACAGCGAACACTGAAGCTTTCTTT.

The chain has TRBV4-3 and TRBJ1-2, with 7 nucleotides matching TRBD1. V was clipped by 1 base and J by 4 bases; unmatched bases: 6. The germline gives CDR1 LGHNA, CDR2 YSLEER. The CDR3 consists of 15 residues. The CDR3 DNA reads TGCGCCAGCAGCCAAGCCCCGACAGGGCTCTATGGCTACACCTTC. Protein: CASSQAPTGLYGYTF.

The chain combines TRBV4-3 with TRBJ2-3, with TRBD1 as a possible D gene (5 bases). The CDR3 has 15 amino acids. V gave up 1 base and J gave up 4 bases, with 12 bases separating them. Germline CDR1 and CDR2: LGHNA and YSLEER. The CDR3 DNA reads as TGCGCCAGCAGCCAAGGTCAGGGTGGGGCAGATACGCAGTATTTT. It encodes CASSQGQGGADTQYF.

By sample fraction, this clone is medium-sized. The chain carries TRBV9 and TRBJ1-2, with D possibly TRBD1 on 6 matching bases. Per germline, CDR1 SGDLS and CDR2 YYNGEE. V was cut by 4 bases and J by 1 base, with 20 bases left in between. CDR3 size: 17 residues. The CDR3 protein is CASSPPEQGVYNYGYTF. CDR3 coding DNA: TGTGCCAGCAGCCCCCCCGAACAGGGAGTCTATAACTATGGCTACACCTTC. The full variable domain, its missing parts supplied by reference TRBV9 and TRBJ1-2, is DSGVTQTPKHLITATGQRVTLRCSPRSGDLSVYWYQQSLDQGLQFLIQYYNGEERAKGNILERFSAQQFPDLHSELNLSSLELGDSALYFCASSPPEQGVYNYGYTFGSGTRLTVV.

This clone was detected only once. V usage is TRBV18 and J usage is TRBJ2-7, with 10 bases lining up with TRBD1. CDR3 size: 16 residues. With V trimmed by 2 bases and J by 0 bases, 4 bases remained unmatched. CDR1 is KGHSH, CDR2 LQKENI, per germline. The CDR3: CASSPIGTGASYEQYF. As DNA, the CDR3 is TGTGCCAGCTCACCAATTGGGACAGGGGCCTCCTACGAGCAGTACTTC.

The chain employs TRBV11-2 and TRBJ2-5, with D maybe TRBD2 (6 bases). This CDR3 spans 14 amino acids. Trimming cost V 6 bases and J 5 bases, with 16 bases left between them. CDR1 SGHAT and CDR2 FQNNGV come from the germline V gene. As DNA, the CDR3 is TGTGCCAGCAGTGACCTCGGGGGTTGGGAGACCCAGTACTTC. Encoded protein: CASSDLGGWETQYF.

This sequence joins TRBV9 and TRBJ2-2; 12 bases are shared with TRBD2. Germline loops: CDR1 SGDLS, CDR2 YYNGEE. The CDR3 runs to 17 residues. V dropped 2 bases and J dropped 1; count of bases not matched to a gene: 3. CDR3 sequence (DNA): TGTGCCAGCAGCGTCCCACTAGCGGGGGGGAACACCGGGGAGCTGTTTTTT. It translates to CASSVPLAGGNTGELFF.

The CDR3 region is CASSLMHQTQETQYF. CDR3 DNA: TGTGCCAGCAGCTTAATGCACCAGACTCAAGAGACCCAGTACTTC. The rearrangement uses TRBV7-2 and TRBJ2-5; D call uncertain. CDR1 is SGHTA, CDR2 FQGNSA, per germline. V was shortened by 2 bases and J by 2 bases, with 12 bases between the two germline ends. The CDR3 is 15 amino acids.